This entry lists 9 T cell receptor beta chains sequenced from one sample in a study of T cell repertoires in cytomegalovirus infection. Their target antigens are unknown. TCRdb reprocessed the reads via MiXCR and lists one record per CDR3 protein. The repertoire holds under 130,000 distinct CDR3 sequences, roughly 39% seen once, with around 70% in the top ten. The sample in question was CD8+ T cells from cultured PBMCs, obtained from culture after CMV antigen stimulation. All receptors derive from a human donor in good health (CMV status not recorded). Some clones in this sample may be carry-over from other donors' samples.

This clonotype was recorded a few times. This CDR3 is CASSYSRTGYNGEAFF. CDR3 bases: TGTGCCAGCAGTTACTCTCGGACAGGGTATAACGGTGAAGCTTTCTTT. This chain joins TRBV6-6 and TRBJ1-1, with 8 bases aligning to TRBD1. In germline, CDR1 is MNHNY, CDR2 SVGAGI (reference sequence). After removal of 0 bases from V and 7 bases from J, the junction contained 10 bases not matched to a gene. The CDR3 length is 16 residues.

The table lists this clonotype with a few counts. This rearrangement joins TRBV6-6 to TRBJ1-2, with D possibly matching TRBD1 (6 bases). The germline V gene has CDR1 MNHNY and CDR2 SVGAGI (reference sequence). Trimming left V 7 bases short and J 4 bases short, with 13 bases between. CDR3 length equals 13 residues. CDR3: CASNQTGFYGYTF. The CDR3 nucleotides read TGTGCCAGCAATCAAACAGGGTTCTATGGCTACACCTTC.

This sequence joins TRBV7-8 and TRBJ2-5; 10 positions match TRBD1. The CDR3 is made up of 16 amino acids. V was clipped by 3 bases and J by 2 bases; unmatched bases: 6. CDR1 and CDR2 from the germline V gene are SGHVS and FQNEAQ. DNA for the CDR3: TGTGCCAGCAGCTTTGTCCCGGGACAGGGGCAAGAGACCCAGTACTTC. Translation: CASSFVPGQGQETQYF.

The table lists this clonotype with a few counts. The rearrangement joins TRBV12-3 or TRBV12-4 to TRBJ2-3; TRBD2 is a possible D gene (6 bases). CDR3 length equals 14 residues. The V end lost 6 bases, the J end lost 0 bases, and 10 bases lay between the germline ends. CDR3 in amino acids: CASRISGSTDTQYF. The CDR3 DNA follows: TGTGCCAGCAGGATTAGCGGAAGCACAGATACGCAGTATTTT.

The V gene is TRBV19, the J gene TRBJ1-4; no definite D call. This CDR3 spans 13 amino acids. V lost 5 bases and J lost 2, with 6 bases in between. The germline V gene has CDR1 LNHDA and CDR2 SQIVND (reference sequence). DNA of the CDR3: TGTGCCAGTAGTTGGACGACTAATGAAAAACTGTTTTTT. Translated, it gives CASSWTTNEKLFF. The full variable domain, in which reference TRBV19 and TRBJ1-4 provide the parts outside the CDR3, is DGGITQSPKYLFRKEGQNVTLSCEQNLNHDAMYWYRQDPGQGLRLIYYSQIVNDFQKGDIAEGYSVSREKKESFPLTVTSAQKNPTAFYLCASSWTTNEKLFFGSGTQLSVL.

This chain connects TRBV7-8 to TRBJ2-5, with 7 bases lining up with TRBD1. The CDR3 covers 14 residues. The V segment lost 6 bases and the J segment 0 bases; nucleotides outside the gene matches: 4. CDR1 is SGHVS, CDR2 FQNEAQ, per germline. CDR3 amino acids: CASRSRGYQETQYF. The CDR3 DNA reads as TGTGCCAGCAGGAGCAGGGGGTACCAAGAGACCCAGTACTTC.

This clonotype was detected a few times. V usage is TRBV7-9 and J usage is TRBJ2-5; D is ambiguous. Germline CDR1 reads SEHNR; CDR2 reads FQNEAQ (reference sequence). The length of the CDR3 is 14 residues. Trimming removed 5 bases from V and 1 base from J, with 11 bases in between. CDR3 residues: CASSSSSIQETQYF. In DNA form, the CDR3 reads TGTGCCAGCAGCAGTAGTTCCATCCAAGAGACCCAGTACTTC.

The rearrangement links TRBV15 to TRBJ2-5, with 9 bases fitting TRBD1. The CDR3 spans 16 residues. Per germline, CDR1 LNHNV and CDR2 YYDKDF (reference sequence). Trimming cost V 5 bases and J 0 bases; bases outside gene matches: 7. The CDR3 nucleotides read TGTGCCACCAGCCTCCCCGGGACAGGGAACCAAGAGACCCAGTACTTC. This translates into CATSLPGTGNQETQYF.

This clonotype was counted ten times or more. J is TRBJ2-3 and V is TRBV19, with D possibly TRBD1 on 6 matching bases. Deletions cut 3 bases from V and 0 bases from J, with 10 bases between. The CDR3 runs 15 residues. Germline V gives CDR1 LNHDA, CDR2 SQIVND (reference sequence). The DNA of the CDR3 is TGTGCCAGTAGTATGGACAGATCCAGCACAGATACGCAGTATTTT. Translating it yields CASSMDRSSTDTQYF.